This T cell receptor beta chain was sequenced during a study of technical replicates of blood from several donors. CDR1 LNHNV and CDR2 YYDKDF come from the germline V gene (reference sequence). The CDR3 sequence is 17 residues long. V was clipped by 2 bases and J by 2 bases; unmatched bases: 8. Profiling relied on immunoSEQ multiplex PCR, and the TCRdb table lists in-frame clones only, not all of them. There are approximately 13,000 clones in the sample; 85% occur only once, and around 10% lies in the top ten. The source is a human donor in good health. Sequenced input: PBMCs. The chain joins TRBV15 to TRBJ1-5; 8 bases are a match to TRBD1. CDR3 sequence: CATSRTGGYDGNQPQHF. Written as DNA, the CDR3 is TGTGCCACCAGCAGAACAGGGGGGTATGATGGCAATCAGCCCCAGCATTTT.